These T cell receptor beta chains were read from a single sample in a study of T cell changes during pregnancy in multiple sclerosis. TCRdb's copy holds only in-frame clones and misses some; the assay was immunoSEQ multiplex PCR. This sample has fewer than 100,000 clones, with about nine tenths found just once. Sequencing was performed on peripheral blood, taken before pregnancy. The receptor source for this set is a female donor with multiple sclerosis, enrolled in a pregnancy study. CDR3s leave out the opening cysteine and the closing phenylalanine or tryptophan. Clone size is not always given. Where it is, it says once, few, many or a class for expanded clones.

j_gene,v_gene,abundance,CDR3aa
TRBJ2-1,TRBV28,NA,ASSTRGRAVYNEQF
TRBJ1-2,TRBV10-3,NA,AISEFAHSRDYGYT
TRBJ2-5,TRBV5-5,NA,ASSLALAGVQETQY
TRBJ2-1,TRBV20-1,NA,SARDRGEQF
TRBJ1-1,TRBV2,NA,ASSALLNTEAF
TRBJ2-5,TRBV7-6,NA,ASSQIATGAQETQY
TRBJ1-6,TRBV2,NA,ASSLWTGGNSPLH
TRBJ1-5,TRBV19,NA,ASSIDPRQYNQPQH
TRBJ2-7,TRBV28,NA,ASSLFSDEQY
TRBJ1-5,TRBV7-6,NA,ASSLEGQGAQPQH
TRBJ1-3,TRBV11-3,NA,ASSRGGSGNTIY
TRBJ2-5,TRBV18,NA,ASSPTTSGQETQY
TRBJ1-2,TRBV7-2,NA,ASSRDRGYGYT
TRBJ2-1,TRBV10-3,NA,AISEFKRGGLVRKYNEQF
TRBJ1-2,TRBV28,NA,ASSLGQGYGYT
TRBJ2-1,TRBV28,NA,ASRSPGTYNEQF
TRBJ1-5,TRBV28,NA,ASSFSGPGRQPQH
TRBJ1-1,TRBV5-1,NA,ASSPNPRGGIGTEAF
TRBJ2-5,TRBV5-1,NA,ASSRNTGGGETQY
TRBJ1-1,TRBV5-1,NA,ASSFGTVNTEAF
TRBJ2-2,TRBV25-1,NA,ASSEFLGAHPGELF
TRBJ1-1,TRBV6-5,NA,ASSFNRVTKNTEAF
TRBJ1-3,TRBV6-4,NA,ASSDTRDRGLGPGNTIY
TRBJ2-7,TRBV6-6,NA,ASSPTGLNEQY
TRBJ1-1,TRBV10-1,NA,ASSATRNRNTEAF
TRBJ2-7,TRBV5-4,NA,ASSLWGGSSYEQY
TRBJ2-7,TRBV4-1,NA,ASSPLAGGPEQY
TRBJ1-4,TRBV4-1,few,ASSRNPGQGGEKLF
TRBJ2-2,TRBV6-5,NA,ASSSGEDGAGELF
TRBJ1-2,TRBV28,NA,ASSAAGYGYT
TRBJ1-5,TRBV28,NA,ASRLSNQPQH
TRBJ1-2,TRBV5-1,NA,ASSLAGQGFGYT
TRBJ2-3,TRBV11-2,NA,ASSSSGDTDTQY
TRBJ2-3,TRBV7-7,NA,ASSPTSGDTDTQY
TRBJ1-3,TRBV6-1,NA,ASSQGGSGNTIY
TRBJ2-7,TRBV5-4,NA,ASSPGTNEQY
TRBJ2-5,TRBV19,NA,ASSIRTGGRETQY
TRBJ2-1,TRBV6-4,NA,ASSDSSGGAYEQF
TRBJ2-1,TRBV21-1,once,ASSKKRWTGSGWSSYNEQF
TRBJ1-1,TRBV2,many,ASRDRGNTEAF
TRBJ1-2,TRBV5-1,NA,ASAQTGQGYGYT
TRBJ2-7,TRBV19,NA,ASTYSTGFYEQY
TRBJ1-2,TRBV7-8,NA,ASKLGREGGYT
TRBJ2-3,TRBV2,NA,ASSSQGTDTQY
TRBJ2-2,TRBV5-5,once,ASSLLKSRVTNTGELF
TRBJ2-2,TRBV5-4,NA,ASTIPGQGPGELF
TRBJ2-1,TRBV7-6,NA,ASSLAGGYNEQF
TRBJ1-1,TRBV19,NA,ASSFWTPGRRAEAF
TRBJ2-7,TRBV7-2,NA,ASSPSGGFYEQY
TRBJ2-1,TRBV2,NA,ASSSGREGLSNEQF
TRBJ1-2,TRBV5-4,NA,ASRSSEAQGYT
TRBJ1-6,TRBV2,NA,ASSDINSPLH
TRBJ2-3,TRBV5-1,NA,ASSLGLFGTDTQY
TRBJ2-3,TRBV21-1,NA,ASRRPTGVRTDTQY
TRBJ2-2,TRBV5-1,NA,ASSLEGQGNTGELF